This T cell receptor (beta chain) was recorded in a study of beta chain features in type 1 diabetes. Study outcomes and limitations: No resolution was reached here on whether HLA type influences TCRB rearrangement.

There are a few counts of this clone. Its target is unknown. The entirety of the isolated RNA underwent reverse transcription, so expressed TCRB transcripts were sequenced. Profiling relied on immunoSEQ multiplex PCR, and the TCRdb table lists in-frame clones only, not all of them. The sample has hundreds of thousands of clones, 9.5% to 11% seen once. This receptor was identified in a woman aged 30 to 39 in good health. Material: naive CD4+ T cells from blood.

Written as DNA, the CDR3 is TGTGCCACCACGGCAGGGGGCTTCGGCTACACCTTC. Encoded protein: CATTAGGFGYTF. The V and J genes are TRBV28 and TRBJ1-2; TRBD1 matches at 8 bases. CDR1 is MDHEN and CDR2 is SYDVKM in the germline V gene. The CDR3 is 12 amino acids. With V trimmed by 10 bases and J by 8 bases, 9 bases remained unmatched.